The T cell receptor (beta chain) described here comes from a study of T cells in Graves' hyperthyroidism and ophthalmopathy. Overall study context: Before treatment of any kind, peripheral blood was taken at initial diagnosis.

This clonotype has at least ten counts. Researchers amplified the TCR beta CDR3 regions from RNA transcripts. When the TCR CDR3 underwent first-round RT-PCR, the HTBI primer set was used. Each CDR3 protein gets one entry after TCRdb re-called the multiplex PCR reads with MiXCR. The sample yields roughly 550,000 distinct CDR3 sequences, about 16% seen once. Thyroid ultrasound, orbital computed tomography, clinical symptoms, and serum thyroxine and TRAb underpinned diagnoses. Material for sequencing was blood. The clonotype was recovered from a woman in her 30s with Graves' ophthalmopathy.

CDR3 sequence reads: CSVGRTGESDTQYF. The CDR3 DNA sequence: TGCAGCGTTGGGAGGACAGGGGAGTCAGATACGCAGTATTTT. The chain has TRBV29-1 and TRBJ2-3, with 9 nucleotides matching TRBD1. After removal of 4 bases from V and 4 bases from J, the junction contained 6 bases not matched to a gene. CDR1 SQVTM and CDR2 ANQGSEA come from the germline V gene. There are 14 residues in the CDR3.